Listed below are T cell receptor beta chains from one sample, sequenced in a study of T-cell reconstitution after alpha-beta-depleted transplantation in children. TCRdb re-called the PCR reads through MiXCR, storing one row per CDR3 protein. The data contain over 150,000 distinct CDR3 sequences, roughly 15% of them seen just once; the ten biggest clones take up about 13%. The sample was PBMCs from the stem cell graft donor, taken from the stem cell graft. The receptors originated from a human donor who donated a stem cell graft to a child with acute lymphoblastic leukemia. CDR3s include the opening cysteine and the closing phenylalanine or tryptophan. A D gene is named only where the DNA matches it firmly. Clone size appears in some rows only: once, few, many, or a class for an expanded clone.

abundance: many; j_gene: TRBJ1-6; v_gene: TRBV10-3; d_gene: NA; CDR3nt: TGTGCCATCAGTGAGGGAACGGGACGGCGTATCCCCCTCCACTTT; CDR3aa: CAISEGTGRRIPLHF
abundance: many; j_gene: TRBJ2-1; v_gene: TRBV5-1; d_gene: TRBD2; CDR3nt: TGCGCCAGCAGCTTGGTCGCGGGAGGGTATTACAATGAGCAGTTCTTC; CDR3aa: CASSLVAGGYYNEQFF
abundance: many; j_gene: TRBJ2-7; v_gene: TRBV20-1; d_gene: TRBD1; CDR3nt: TGCAGTGCAGGGAGATCAGGGGGCGCGGATCGCGAGCAGTACTTC; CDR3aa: CSAGRSGGADREQYF
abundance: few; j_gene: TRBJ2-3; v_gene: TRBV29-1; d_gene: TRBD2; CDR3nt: TGCAGCGCGGTTAAGACTAGCGGGACCCTTGAGCAGTATTTT; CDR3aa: CSAVKTSGTLEQYF
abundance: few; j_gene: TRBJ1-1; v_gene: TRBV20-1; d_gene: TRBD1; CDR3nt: TGCAGTGCTAGAGATCCGGGACAGGGTCCGACTGAAGCTTTCTTT; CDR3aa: CSARDPGQGPTEAFF
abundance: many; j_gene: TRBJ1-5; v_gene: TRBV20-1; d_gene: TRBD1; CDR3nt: TGCAGTGCTAGAGACCTGACAGGGGGTCAGCCCCAGCATTTT; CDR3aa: CSARDLTGGQPQHF
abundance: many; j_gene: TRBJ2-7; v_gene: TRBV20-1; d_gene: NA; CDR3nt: TGCAGTGCTAGAGTAGGGGACTACGAGCAGTACTTC; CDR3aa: CSARVGDYEQYF
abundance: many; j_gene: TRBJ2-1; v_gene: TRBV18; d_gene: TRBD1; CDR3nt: TGTGCCAGCTCACCGGGACAGAGCCTTTACAATGAGCAGTTCTTC; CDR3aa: CASSPGQSLYNEQFF
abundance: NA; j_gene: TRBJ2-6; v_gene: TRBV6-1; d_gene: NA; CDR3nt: TGTGCCAGCAGTAACCCCTCAGCTCCTGGGGCCAACGTCCTGACTTTC; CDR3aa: CASSNPSAPGANVLTF
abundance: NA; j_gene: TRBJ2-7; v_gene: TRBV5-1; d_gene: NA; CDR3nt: TGCGCCAGCAGCGCTCCGCCGCTCTTCGAGCAGTACTTC; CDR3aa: CASSAPPLFEQYF
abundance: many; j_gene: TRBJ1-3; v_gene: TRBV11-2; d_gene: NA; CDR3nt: TGTGCCAGCAGCTCCCGCGGAGGAAACACCATATATTTT; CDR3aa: CASSSRGGNTIYF